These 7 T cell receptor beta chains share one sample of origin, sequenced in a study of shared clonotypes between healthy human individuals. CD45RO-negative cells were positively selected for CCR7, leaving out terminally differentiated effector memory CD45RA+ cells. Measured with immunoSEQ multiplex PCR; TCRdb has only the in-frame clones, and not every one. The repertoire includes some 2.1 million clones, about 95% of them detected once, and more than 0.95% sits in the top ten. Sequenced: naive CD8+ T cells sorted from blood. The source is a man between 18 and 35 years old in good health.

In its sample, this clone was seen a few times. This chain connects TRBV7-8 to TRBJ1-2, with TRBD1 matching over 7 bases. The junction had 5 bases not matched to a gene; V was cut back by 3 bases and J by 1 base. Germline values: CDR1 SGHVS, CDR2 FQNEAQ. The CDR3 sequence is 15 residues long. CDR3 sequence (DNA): TGTGCCAGCAGCTTCCCCGACAGGGATAACTATGGCTACACCTTC. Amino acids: CASSFPDRDNYGYTF.

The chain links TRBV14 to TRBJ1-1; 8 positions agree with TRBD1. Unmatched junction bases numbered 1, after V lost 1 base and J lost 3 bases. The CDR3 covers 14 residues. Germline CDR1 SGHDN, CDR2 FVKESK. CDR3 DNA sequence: TGTGCCAGCAGCCAAGCAGGGGGCTACACTGAAGCTTTCTTT. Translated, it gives CASSQAGGYTEAFF.

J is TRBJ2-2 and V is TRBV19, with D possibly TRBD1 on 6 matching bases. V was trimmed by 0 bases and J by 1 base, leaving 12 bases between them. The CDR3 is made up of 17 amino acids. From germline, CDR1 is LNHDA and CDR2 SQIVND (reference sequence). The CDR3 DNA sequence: TGTGCCAGTAGTATAGATCTGGAACAGGGGAACACCGGGGAGCTGTTTTTT. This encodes CASSIDLEQGNTGELFF.

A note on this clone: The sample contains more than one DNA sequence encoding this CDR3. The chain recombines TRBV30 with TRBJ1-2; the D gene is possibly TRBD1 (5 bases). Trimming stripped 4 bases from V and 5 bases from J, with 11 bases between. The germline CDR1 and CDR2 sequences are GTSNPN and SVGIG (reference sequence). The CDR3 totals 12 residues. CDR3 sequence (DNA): TGTGCCTGGAAGGGGCTTAATTATGGCTACACCTTC. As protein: CAWKGLNYGYTF.

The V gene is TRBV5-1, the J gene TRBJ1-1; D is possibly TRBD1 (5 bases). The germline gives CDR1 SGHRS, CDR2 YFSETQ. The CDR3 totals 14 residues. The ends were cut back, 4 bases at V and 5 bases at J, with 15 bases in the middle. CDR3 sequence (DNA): TGCGCCAGCAGCGCGGAGGGGAGCCGAACTGAAGCTTTCTTT. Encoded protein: CASSAEGSRTEAFF.

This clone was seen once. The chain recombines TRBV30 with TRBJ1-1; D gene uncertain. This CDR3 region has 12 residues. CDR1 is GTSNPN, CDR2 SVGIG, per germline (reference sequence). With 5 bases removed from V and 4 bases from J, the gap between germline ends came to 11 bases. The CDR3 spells CAWVLMGTEAFF. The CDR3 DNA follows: TGTGCCTGGGTCCTTATGGGCACTGAAGCTTTCTTT.

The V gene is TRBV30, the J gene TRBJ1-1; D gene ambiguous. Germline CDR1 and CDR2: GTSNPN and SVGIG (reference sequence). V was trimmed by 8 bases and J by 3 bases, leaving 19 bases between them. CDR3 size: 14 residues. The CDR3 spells CAGETRTEDTEAFF. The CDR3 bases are TGTGCCGGGGAAACCAGGACGGAAGACACTGAAGCTTTCTTT. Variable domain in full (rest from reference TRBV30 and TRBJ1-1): SQTIHQWPATLVQPVGSPLSLECTVEGTSNPNLYWYRQAAGRGLQLLFYSVGIGQISSEVPQNLSASRPQDRQFILSSKKLLLSDSGFYLCAGETRTEDTEAFFGQGTRLTVV.